The clone carrying this T cell receptor (beta chain) was observed a handful of times. What it recognizes is unknown. The sample comes from a study of vaccination effects on CD4 cells after COVID-19. Looking at the study overall: Median timing of post-vaccine samples was 72 days after the second dose. Notes on the study in general: Clones of infection and vaccine origin contracted markedly late after vaccination. Convalescent patients were scarce, and early post-infection timepoints were absent.

In the ViraFEST assay, antigen-specific CD4+ clonotypes were identified by expansion after peptide-pool stimulation. Once cultured for approximately ten days, the cells underwent separation to obtain CD4+ T cells. The vaccine given was either BNT162b2 or mRNA-1273, in two doses. Trimming pared 5 bases from V and 1 base from J, leaving 12 bases between. The length of the CDR3 is 14 residues. Germline CDR1 and CDR2: SEHNR and FQNEAQ (reference sequence). TCRdb keeps only in-frame clones here, not all; method: immunoSEQ multiplex PCR. The table records roughly 23,000 clones, around 70% of them present only once.

V usage is TRBV7-9 and J usage is TRBJ2-7; D possibly corresponds to TRBD1 (6 bases). Specimen: CD4+ T cells from PBMCs cultured with HCoV-NL63 spike peptides, collected after COVID-19 vaccination. The TCR was taken from a human donor who received a COVID-19 vaccine. The DNA for the CDR3 is TGTGCCAGCAGCCCACAGGGAACATCCTACGAGCAGTACTTC. Translated, it gives CASSPQGTSYEQYF.